This TCR beta chain was sequenced in a study of vaccination and CD4 T cells after COVID-19. Germline assignment: CDR1 SEHNR and CDR2 FQNEAQ (reference sequence). The CDR3 is made up of 16 amino acids. Trimming removed 3 bases from V and 0 bases from J, with 12 bases in between. As regards this clonotype: What it recognizes is unknown.

The Oncomine TCR Beta short-read assay was what sequenced the DNA obtained from cultured CD4+ T cells. A single record per CDR3 protein comes from TCRdb applying MiXCR to the PCR reads. The table lists over 15,000 distinct CDR3 sequences, around 80% of them singletons, with over 8.5% in the top ten. Treatment defined: approximately nine-day PBMC culture with coronavirus spike peptide pools or control peptides (ViraFEST assay). This sample comprised CD4+ T cells from blood, cultured in vitro, obtained after SARS-CoV-2 vaccination. The sequence came from a human donor who received a COVID-19 vaccine. The chain joins TRBV7-9 to TRBJ2-4; unclear D gene. This CDR3 is CASSLFRQLAKNIQYF. CDR3 DNA sequence: TGTGCCAGCAGCTTGTTCCGACAACTAGCCAAAAACATTCAGTACTTC.